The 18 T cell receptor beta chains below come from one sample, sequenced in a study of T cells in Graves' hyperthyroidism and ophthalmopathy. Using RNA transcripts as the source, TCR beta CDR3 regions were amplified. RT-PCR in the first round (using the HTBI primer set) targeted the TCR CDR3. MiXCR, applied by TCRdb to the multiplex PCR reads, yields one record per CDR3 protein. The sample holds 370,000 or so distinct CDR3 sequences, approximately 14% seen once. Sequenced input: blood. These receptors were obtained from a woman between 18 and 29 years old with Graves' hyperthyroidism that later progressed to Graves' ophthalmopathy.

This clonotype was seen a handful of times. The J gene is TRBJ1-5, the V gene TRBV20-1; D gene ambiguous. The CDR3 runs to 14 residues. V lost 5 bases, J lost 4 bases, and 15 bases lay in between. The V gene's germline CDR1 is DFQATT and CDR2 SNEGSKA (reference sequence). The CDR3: CSAYSGRSNQPQHF. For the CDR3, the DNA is TGCAGTGCTTATTCCGGACGGTCAAATCAGCCCCAGCATTTT.

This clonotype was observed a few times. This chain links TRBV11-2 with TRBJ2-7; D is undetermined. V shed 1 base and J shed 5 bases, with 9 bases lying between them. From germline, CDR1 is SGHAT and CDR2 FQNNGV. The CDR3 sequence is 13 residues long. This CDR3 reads CASSLGQNNEQYF. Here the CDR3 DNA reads TGTGCCAGCAGCTTAGGGCAGAATAACGAGCAGTACTTC. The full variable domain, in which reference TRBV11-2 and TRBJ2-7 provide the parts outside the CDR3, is EAGVAQSPRYKIIEKRQSVAFWCNPISGHATLYWYQQILGQGPKLLIQFQNNGVVDDSQLPKDRFSAERLKGVDSTLKIQPAKLEDSAVYLCASSLGQNNEQYFGPGTRLTVT.

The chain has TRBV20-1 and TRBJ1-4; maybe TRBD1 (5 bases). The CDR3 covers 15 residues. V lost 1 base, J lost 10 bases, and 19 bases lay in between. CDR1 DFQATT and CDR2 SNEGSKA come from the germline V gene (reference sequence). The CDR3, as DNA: TGCAGTGCTAGAGCCCCGGGACCGACCCTGGGAAAACTGTTTTTT. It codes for CSARAPGPTLGKLFF.

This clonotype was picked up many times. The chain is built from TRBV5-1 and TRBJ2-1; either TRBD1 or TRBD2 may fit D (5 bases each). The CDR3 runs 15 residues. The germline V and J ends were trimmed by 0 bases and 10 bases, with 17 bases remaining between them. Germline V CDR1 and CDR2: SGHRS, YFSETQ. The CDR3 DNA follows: TGCGCCAGCAGCTTGGAAGGGACGGTCGGTGGAGAGCAGTTCTTC. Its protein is CASSLEGTVGGEQFF.

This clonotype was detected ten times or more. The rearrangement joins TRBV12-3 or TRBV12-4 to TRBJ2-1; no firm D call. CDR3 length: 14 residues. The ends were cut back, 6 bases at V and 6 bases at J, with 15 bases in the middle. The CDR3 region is CASSLAEGSNEQFF. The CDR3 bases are TGTGCCAGCAGCCTCGCCGAAGGTTCCAATGAGCAGTTCTTC.

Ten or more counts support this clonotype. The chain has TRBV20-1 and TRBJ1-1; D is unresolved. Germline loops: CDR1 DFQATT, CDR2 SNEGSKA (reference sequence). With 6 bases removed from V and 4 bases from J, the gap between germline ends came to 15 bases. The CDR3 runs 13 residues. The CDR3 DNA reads TGCAGTGCCCGGAGAAGGTATGGCACTGAAGCTTTCTTT. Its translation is CSARRRYGTEAFF.

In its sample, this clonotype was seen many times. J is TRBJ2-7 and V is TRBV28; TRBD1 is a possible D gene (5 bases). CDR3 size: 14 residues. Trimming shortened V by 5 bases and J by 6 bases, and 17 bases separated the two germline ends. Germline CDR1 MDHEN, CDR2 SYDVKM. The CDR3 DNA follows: TGTGCCAGCAGTCTAGGGGCTAGTGTACCCGAGCAGTACTTC. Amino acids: CASSLGASVPEQYF. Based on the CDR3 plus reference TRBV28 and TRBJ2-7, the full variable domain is DVKVTQSSRYLVKRTGEKVFLECVQDMDHENMFWYRQDPGLGLRLIYFSYDVKMKEKGDIPEGYSVSREKKERFSLILESASTNQTSMYLCASSLGASVPEQYFGPGTRLTVT.

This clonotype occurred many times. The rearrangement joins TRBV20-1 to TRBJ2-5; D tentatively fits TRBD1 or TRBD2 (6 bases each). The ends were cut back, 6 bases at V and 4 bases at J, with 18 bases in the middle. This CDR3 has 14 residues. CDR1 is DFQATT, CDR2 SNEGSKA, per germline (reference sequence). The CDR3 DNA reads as TGCAGTGCGACAGAGGGGGGCCCGGGAGAGACCCAGTACTTC. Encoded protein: CSATEGGPGETQYF.

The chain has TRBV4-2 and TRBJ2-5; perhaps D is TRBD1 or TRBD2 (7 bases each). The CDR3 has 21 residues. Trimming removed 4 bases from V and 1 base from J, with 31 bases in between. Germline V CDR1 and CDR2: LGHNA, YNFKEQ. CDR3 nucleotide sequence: TGTGCCAGCAGCCGAGCCCAAGGGGGGGAGCAGGGGGGTGGGTCCCAAGAGACCCAGTACTTC. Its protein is CASSRAQGGEQGGGSQETQYF.

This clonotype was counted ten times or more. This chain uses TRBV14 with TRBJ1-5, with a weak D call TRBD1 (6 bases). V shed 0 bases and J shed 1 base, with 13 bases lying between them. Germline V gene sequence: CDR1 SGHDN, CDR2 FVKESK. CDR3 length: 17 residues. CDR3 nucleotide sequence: TGTGCCAGCAGCCAAGAAGGTGGAAGGGGGAGCAATCAGCCCCAGCATTTT. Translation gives CASSQEGGRGSNQPQHF.

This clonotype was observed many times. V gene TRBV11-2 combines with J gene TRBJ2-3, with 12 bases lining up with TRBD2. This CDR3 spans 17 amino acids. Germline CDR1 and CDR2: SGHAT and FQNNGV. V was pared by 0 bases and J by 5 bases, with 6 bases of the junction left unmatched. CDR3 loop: CASSLELAGGPIDTQYF. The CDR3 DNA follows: TGTGCCAGCAGCTTAGAGCTAGCGGGAGGGCCCATAGATACGCAGTATTTT.

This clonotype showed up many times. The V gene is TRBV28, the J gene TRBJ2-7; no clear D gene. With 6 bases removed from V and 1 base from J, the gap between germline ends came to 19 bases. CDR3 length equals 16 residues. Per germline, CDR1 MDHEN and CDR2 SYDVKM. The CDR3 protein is CASSPSTGPPSYEQYF. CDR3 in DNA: TGTGCCAGCAGCCCCTCAACTGGTCCCCCTTCCTACGAGCAGTACTTC.

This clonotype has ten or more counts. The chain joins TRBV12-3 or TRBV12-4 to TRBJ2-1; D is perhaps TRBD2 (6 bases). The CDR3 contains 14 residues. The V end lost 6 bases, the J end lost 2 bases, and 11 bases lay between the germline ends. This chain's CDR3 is CASRRLGAYNEQFF. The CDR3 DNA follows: TGTGCCAGCAGGCGACTAGGTGCCTACAATGAGCAGTTCTTC.

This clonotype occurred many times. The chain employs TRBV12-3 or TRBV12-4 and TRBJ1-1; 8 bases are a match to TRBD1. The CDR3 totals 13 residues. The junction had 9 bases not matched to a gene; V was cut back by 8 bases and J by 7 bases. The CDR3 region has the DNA TGTGCCAGCTGTAACAGGGGGGGGGGTGAAGCTTTCTTT. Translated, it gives CASCNRGGGEAFF.

In DNA form, the CDR3 reads TGTGCCAGCAAGGGGGGTGGGGATACGCAGTATTTT. It encodes CASKGGGDTQYF. This chain connects TRBV5-6 to TRBJ2-3; possibly TRBD1 or TRBD2 for D (6 bases each). Germline CDR1 SGHDT, CDR2 YYEEEE. Trimming took 6 bases from V and 6 from J, leaving 11 bases between them. This CDR3 has 12 amino acids.

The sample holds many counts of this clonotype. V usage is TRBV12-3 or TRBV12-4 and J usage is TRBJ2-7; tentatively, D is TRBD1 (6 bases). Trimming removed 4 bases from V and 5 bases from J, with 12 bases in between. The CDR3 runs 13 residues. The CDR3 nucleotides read TGTGCCAGCAGTTCAACAGGGAGCCACGAGCAGTACTTC. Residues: CASSSTGSHEQYF.

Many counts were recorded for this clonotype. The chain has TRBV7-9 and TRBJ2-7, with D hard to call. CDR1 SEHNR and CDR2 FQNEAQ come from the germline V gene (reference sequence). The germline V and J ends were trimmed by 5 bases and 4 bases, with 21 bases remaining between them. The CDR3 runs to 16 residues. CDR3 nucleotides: TGTGCCAGCAGCCCGATAGACATCAAACTCGAGTACGAGCAGTACTTC. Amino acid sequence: CASSPIDIKLEYEQYF.

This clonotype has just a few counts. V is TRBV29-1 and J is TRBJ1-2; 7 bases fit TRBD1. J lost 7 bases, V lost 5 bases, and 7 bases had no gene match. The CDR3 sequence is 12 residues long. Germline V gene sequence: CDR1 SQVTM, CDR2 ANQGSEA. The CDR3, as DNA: TGCAGCGTTCTAACCTCAGGGGGTGGCTACACCTTC. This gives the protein CSVLTSGGGYTF.